One and the same sample provided the 4 T cell receptor beta chains below, sequenced in a study of T cells after yellow fever vaccination. TCRdb reprocessed the 5' RACE reads via MiXCR and lists one record per CDR3 protein. Of some 120,000 distinct CDR3 sequences in the sample, about 8.2% were seen once. The source material was CD8+ T cells sorted from PBMCs, sampled on the day of the yellow fever booster vaccination. The receptors stem from a man aged 18 to 29 who received the YFV17D yellow fever vaccine.

This clonotype occurred a few times. This chain links TRBV15 with TRBJ1-2; 8 nucleotides match TRBD1. Trimming took 4 bases from V and 8 from J; bases not matched to a gene: 12. This CDR3 contains 15 residues. Germline CDR1 reads LNHNV; CDR2 reads YYDKDF (reference sequence). The CDR3 DNA reads TGTGCCACCAGCAAAGACAGGGGCTATACTATAGGCTACACCTTC. Translating it yields CATSKDRGYTIGYTF.

V gene TRBV27 combines with J gene TRBJ1-1; a weak D match, TRBD1 (5 bases). Trimming removed 4 bases from V and 1 base from J, with 10 bases in between. This CDR3 has 14 amino acids. CDR1 is MNHEY, CDR2 SMNVEV, per germline (reference sequence). The CDR3 sequence: CASSWEGPNTEAFF. The CDR3 coding sequence is TGTGCCAGCAGTTGGGAGGGGCCGAACACTGAAGCTTTCTTT.

In this sample, this clonotype turned up a few times. The gene calls are TRBV3-1 and TRBJ2-5; 9 positions match TRBD2. Per germline, CDR1 LGHDT and CDR2 YNNKEL (reference sequence). The junction had 11 bases not matched to a gene; V was cut back by 5 bases and J by 1 base. This CDR3 region has 17 residues. DNA of the CDR3: TGTGCCAGCAGCGCGCGGGGTAGCGGGGGCCTCCAAGAGACCCAGTACTTC. Its protein is CASSARGSGGLQETQYF.

This clonotype was observed a few times. This chain links TRBV12-3 or TRBV12-4 with TRBJ2-1, with a tentative D call TRBD2 (5 bases). The V end was cut by 3 bases, the J end by 11 bases, with 17 bases between. The CDR3 covers 14 residues. This CDR3 reads CASSFTPGSGKQFF. In DNA, the CDR3 is TGTGCCAGCAGTTTTACACCAGGTTCGGGGAAGCAGTTCTTC.